This section outlines one TCR beta chain sequence together with its context. The antigen is not known. This record belongs to a study of human T cells and chemical hapten exposure. Study-level points and caveats: Unchanged with DPC sensitization were TCRs above 1 in 1000 frequency.

Unique molecular identifiers were linked by the library to individual cDNA molecules. Authors' methods: Across samples, TCR counts had a median of around 100,000 and ranged from roughly 23,224 to 690,600. One entry per CDR3 protein results from TCRdb running MiXCR on the 5' RACE reads. It is TCRdb's table, rather than the study itself, that gives the V and J calls and clone size. Among 65,000 to 95,000 distinct CDR3 sequences listed, less than 9.5% were seen once. Unfractionated whole blood was the source of the extracted total RNA. The source of this sequence is a male donor in good health.

CDR3 region: CASSPGTGVYNSPLHF. The CDR3 DNA is TGTGCCAGCAGCCCGGGGACAGGGGTCTATAATTCACCCCTCCACTTT. The genes are TRBV7-2 and TRBJ1-6; 10 bases agree with TRBD1. There are 16 residues in the CDR3. From germline, CDR1 is SGHTA and CDR2 FQGNSA. Germline trimming cut 5 bases from V and 3 bases from J; bases unmatched to any gene: 4.